This T cell receptor (beta chain) appears in the sequencing data of a study of siplizumab effects on memory and regulatory T cells. Regarding this clone: Antigen: not known.

Study observations and caveats: Of the alloreactive clones, only a minor fraction mapped to unstimulated subsets. Mappable alloreactive CD4+ clones averaged approximately 69% Treg-derived with siplizumab versus about 30% in controls.

Repertoires were generated with immunoSEQ multiplex PCR, while TCRdb's copy carries only in-frame clones and drops some. The sample consists of roughly 100,000 clones, approximately 90% of them appearing once. Trimming shortened V by 3 bases and J by 0 bases, and 12 bases separated the two germline ends. The CDR3 covers 15 residues. Germline V gene lookup returns CDR1 SEHNR and CDR2 FQNEAQ (reference sequence). The source of this sequence is a human donor in good health. The sample comprised CD4+ T cells sorted from blood. The gene calls are TRBV7-9 and TRBJ2-7; weak D call: TRBD1 (6 bases). The CDR3 DNA follows: TGTGCCAGCAGCTTGCAGGGGATGAGCTCCTACGAGCAGTACTTC. Its translation is CASSLQGMSSYEQYF.